This TCR beta chain was captured in a study of blood T cell repertoires in COVID-19. Per the authors' pipeline: Reference gene primer amplification gave nucleated cell count estimates. The method was immunoSEQ multiplex PCR; TCRdb's version includes in-frame clones alone and lacks a portion of them. D and trimming come from the DNA, and the V and J calls and clone size come from that table. This table has about 370,000 clones, 70% to 90% appearing once. The table lists this clone with a few counts. CDR3 length: 10 residues. V lost 1 base, J lost 10 bases, and 2 bases lay in between. CDR1 and CDR2 (germline): SEHNR, FQNEAQ (reference sequence).

Material: peripheral blood. The V call is TRBV7-9, the J call TRBJ2-1, with D hard to call. The sequence came from a woman aged 25-40 years with COVID-19, enrolled during active disease. CDR3 sequence reads: CASSLVEQFF. In nucleotides, the CDR3 is TGTGCCAGCAGCTTAGTAGAGCAGTTCTTC.